These T cell receptor beta chains were read from a single sample in a study of T cell responses to AZD1222 COVID-19 vaccine. Profiling relied on immunoSEQ multiplex PCR, and the TCRdb table lists in-frame clones only, not all of them. The sample records tens of thousands of clones, around 84% being singletons. This material consisted of peripheral blood, taken on day 0 of AZD1222 vaccination. Every receptor here comes from an adult in good health. Each CDR3 is given with its conserved first and last residue. The D gene is left open where the match is weak. Size values are once, few and many counts, or a class for expanded clones, and some rows have none.

D gene	V gene	J gene	clone size	CDR3 DNA	CDR3 protein
.	TRBV4-3	TRBJ2-6	.	TGCGCCAGCAGCCAAGAGCCGGACAGCCATTTCTCTGGGGCCAACGTCCTGACTTTC	CASSQEPDSHFSGANVLTF
.	TRBV7-8	TRBJ1-1	few	TGTGCCAGCAGCTTAGCTGGCCCGGCTTTCTTT	CASSLAGPAFF
TRBD1	TRBV29-1	TRBJ2-5	.	TGCAGCGTTGGCGACAGGGGGCGAGAGACCCAGTACTTC	CSVGDRGRETQYF
.	TRBV10-2	TRBJ2-7	.	TGCGCCAGCAGTGGAGCGGTACGGCCCTACGAGCAGTACTTC	CASSGAVRPYEQYF
.	TRBV21-1	TRBJ1-2	.	TGTGCCGGGAACAGGGGAGGTGGCTACACCTTC	CAGNRGGGYTF
TRBD2	TRBV5-1	TRBJ2-5	.	TGCGCCAGCAGCTTCGGGACTAGCGTGCAAGAGACCCAGTACTTC	CASSFGTSVQETQYF
TRBD1	TRBV3-1/TRBV3-2	TRBJ1-4	once	TGTGCCAGCAGCCAAGAGGCACAGGGGCGATTACTGTTTTTT	CASSQEAQGRLLFF
TRBD1	TRBV9	TRBJ1-6	.	TGTGCCAGCAGCTCGACAGGGGGCTATAATTCACCCCTCCACTTT	CASSSTGGYNSPLHF
.	TRBV9	TRBJ1-2	.	TGTGCCAGCAGCGGTTCGGGGGGCTATGGCTACACCTTC	CASSGSGGYGYTF
.	TRBV15	TRBJ1-2	.	TGTGCCACCAGCAATGGACCCGTAGGTAGCTACACCTTC	CATSNGPVGSYTF
TRBD2	TRBV19	TRBJ2-5	.	TGTGCCAGTAGCCAAGCGGGAGCTCTAGAGACCCAGTACTTC	CASSQAGALETQYF
TRBD1	TRBV25-1	TRBJ1-3	.	TGTGCCAGCAGTGAGTACAGGGGACGTGGAAACACCATATATTTT	CASSEYRGRGNTIYF
TRBD1	TRBV19	TRBJ1-2	.	TGTGCCAGTAGTTTGACAGGGGAAATCTATGGCTACACCTTC	CASSLTGEIYGYTF
.	TRBV7-2	TRBJ2-3	.	TGTGCCAGCAGCTTTCAGACAGGCCGCACAGATACGCAGTATTTT	CASSFQTGRTDTQYF
TRBD1	TRBV29-1	TRBJ1-1	.	TGCAGCGTCCAGGGGGCCGACATGAACACTGAAGCTTTCTTT	CSVQGADMNTEAFF
.	TRBV6-5	TRBJ1-6	.	TGTGCCAGCAGTTACTCGAACAGGTTCAATTCACCCCTCCACTTT	CASSYSNRFNSPLHF
TRBD2	TRBV19	TRBJ2-1	.	TGTGCCAGTAGGGCCGGTTGGACTAGCGGGACCAATGAGCAGTTCTTC	CASRAGWTSGTNEQFF
.	TRBV6-5	TRBJ1-2	.	TGTGCCACCCCGGGGGGGGTTGGAGCTAGATATGGCTACACCTTC	CATPGGVGARYGYTF
TRBD1	TRBV27	TRBJ1-1	once	TGTGCCAGCACTCGGCGACAGGGGATTACTGAAGCTTTCTTT	CASTRRQGITEAFF
.	TRBV14	TRBJ1-4	.	TGTGCCAGCAGCCAACAGATCCGGGAAAAACTGTTTTTT	CASSQQIREKLFF
.	TRBV25-1	TRBJ1-6	.	TGTGCCAGCAGTGAATATATCACGTATAATTCACCCCTCCACTTT	CASSEYITYNSPLHF
.	TRBV10-2	TRBJ1-1	few	TGCGCCAGCAGAAGTCAGATCCTTGAAGCTTTCTTT	CASRSQILEAFF
TRBD1	TRBV4-1	TRBJ1-5	few	TGCGCCAGCAGCCAGATTACGGGACAGGGCGGGGGCAATCAGCCCCAGCATTTT	CASSQITGQGGGNQPQHF
.	TRBV28	TRBJ1-2	once	TGTGCCAGCAGTTTAGGGTTGGGCGGAGATGGCTACACCTTC	CASSLGLGGDGYTF
.	TRBV19	TRBJ1-5	few	TGTGCCAGTAATACAGGGATTAGAAATCAGCCCCAGCATTTT	CASNTGIRNQPQHF
.	TRBV6-5	TRBJ1-3	once	TGTGCCAGCTTCTCCTCCTACGGAAACACCATATATTTT	CASFSSYGNTIYF
TRBD2	TRBV5-4	TRBJ2-5	few	TGTGCCAGCAGCGCGGGACTAGCGGGAGGACGAGAGACCCAGTACTTC	CASSAGLAGGRETQYF
.	TRBV6-2/TRBV6-3	TRBJ2-6	.	TGTGCCAGCAGTTACAGACTCTTAATCTCTGGGGCCAACGTCCTGACTTTC	CASSYRLLISGANVLTF
TRBD1	TRBV19	TRBJ1-2	.	TGTGCCAGTAGTCTATCGAATACAGGGGCCTATGGCTACACCTTC	CASSLSNTGAYGYTF
.	TRBV4-1	TRBJ1-2	few	TGCGCCAGCAGCCAAGATTTAATAGGGATTGCTAACTATGGCTACACCTTC	CASSQDLIGIANYGYTF
.	TRBV11-2	TRBJ2-4	.	TGTGCCAGCAGCTTATGGGGAGGAAACATTCAGTACTTC	CASSLWGGNIQYF
.	TRBV6-5	TRBJ1-4	once	TGTGCCAGCAGTTACTCGAAAGGACAGCTTGAAAAACTGTTTTTT	CASSYSKGQLEKLFF
.	TRBV30	TRBJ1-6	.	TGTGCCTGGAGTCGTCTGGATAATTCACCCCTCCACTTT	CAWSRLDNSPLHF
TRBD1	TRBV18	TRBJ2-7	.	TGTGCCAGCTCACGTAACAGGGGGCGTTATGACGAGCAGTACTTC	CASSRNRGRYDEQYF
.	TRBV2	TRBJ1-1	.	TGTGCCAGCAATGAGGGTTTAAACACTGAAGCTTTCTTT	CASNEGLNTEAFF
TRBD1	TRBV5-1	TRBJ1-5	.	TGCGCCAGCAGCTTGGGGGGACAGTTCAATCAGCCCCAGCATTTT	CASSLGGQFNQPQHF
TRBD1	TRBV28	TRBJ2-4	.	TGTGCCAGCACCTCGGGACAGGGAAACATTCAGTACTTC	CASTSGQGNIQYF
TRBD1	TRBV2	TRBJ1-1	few	TGTGCCAGCAGTGAACAGGGGGGAAACACTGAAGCTTTCTTT	CASSEQGGNTEAFF
.	TRBV6-2/TRBV6-3	TRBJ2-7	.	TGTGCCAGCAGTTATTCGGCAGGGGAAGTGGGCGAGCAGTACTTC	CASSYSAGEVGEQYF
.	TRBV11-2	TRBJ2-3	.	TGTGCCAGCAGGCTTAGGATGGTGGAGCCGGGTACGCAGTATTTT	CASRLRMVEPGTQYF
TRBD2	TRBV6-5	TRBJ2-3	.	TGTGCCAGCACCAAGAGCGGGAGCTCAGATACGCAGTATTTT	CASTKSGSSDTQYF
.	TRBV7-2	TRBJ1-1	few	TGTGCCAGCAGCTTAGGGCAGGCGTTAAACACTGAAGCTTTCTTT	CASSLGQALNTEAFF
.	TRBV19	TRBJ2-6	.	TGTGCCAGTAGCCCGAGCTCTGGGGCCAACGTCCTGACTTTC	CASSPSSGANVLTF
TRBD1	TRBV7-2	TRBJ2-3	.	TGTGCCAGCAGAGACAGGGGTGGCACAGATACGCAGTATTTT	CASRDRGGTDTQYF